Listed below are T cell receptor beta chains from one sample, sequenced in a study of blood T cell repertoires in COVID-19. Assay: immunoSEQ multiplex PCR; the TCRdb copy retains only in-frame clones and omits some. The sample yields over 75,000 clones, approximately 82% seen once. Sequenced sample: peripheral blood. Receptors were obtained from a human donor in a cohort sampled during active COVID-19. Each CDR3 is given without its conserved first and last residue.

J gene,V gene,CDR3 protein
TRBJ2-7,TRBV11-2,ASSLDRLGVAYEQY
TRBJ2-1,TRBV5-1,ASSPSGSSYNEQF
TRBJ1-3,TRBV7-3,ASSLGGSSGNTIY
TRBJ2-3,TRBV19,ASRGATVSTDTQY
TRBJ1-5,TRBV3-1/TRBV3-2,ASSQRHLGLSGNQPQH
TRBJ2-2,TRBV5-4,ASSGYEPNTGELF
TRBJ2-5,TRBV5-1,ASSTGTLQETQY
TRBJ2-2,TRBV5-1,ASSWKGQSGELF
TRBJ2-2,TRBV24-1,ATSDTGTATGELF
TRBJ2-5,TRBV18,ASSTGFGQETQY
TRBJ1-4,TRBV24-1,ATSDPKGAAEKLF
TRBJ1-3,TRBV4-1,ASSHNRGTGNTIY
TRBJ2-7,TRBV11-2,ASELGTSGTYEQY
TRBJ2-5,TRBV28,ASSLSASGEETQY
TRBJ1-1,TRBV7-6,ASSLGPMQGTEAF
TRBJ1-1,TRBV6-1,ASSEDRYPDTEAF
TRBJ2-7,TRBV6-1,ASSEAAGTDFYEQY
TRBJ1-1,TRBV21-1,ASSTRLGRGLGEAF
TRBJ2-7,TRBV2,ASTYGTSDTYEQY
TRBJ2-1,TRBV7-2,ASSLRSSGGAGEQF